The clone carrying this T cell receptor beta chain was seen a single time. Per the original methods: Researchers report that nucleated cell counts were estimated from reference gene primer amplification. Profiled with immunoSEQ multiplex PCR; TCRdb holds only in-frame clones, not every one. That table is the source of V, J and clone size, and D and trimming were worked out from the DNA. The sample yields more than 95,000 clones, more than 75% seen once. This record comes from a study of blood T cell repertoires in COVID-19. The CDR3 is 15 amino acids. V was shortened by 0 bases and J by 7 bases, with 15 bases between the two germline ends. Per the germline V gene, CDR1 is MRHNA and CDR2 is SNTAGT.

The receptor's source is a human donor in a cohort sampled during active COVID-19. Material for sequencing was peripheral blood. The chain uses TRBV6-4 and TRBJ1-2, with D uncertain. CDR3 loop: CASSDSWPPSGGYTF. CDR3 bases: TGTGCCAGCAGTGACTCGTGGCCCCCATCGGGTGGCTACACCTTC.